These 10 T cell receptor beta chains were all obtained from the same sample, sequenced in a study of blood T cell repertoires in COVID-19. The repertoire was sequenced with immunoSEQ multiplex PCR; TCRdb's copy has only in-frame clones and lacks some. The sample records about 320,000 clones, approximately 90% being singletons. The specimen sequenced was PBMCs or T cells enriched from blood (not recorded which). The receptors were sampled from a woman in her twenties or thirties who had been exposed to COVID-19.

The chain links TRBV7-8 to TRBJ1-1; 7 bases line up with TRBD1. V dropped 3 bases and J dropped 10; count of bases not matched to a gene: 17. CDR3 length: 16 residues. The germline V gene has CDR1 SGHVS and CDR2 FQNEAQ. The CDR3, as DNA: TGTGCCAGCAGCTTTATCCTAGACAGGGTCGTGTGGGGAGCTTTCTTT. As protein: CASSFILDRVVWGAFF.

The genes are TRBV30 and TRBJ1-5; 12 positions agree with TRBD1. The germline gives CDR1 GTSNPN, CDR2 SVGIG (reference sequence). This CDR3 spans 13 amino acids. The V segment lost 8 bases and the J segment 9 bases; nucleotides outside the gene matches: 8. In DNA form, the CDR3 reads TGTGCCGCGGGACAGGGGGCTCGGCGGCCCCAGCATTTT. Translating gives CAAGQGARRPQHF.

V and J are TRBV11-2 and TRBJ2-5; TRBD1 might be the D (5 bases). The CDR3 totals 12 residues. V was cut by 0 bases and J by 13 bases, with 12 bases left in between. The germline V gene encodes CDR1 SGHAT and CDR2 FQNNGV. The CDR3 reads CASSLDLTVGYF. The CDR3 DNA reads TGTGCCAGCAGCTTAGATCTGACAGTTGGGTACTTC. The full variable domain, rest sourced from reference TRBV11-2 and TRBJ2-5, is EAGVAQSPRYKIIEKRQSVAFWCNPISGHATLYWYQQILGQGPKLLIQFQNNGVVDDSQLPKDRFSAERLKGVDSTLKIQPAKLEDSAVYLCASSLDLTVGYFGPGTRLLVL.

The chain has TRBV7-2 and TRBJ1-3, with D maybe TRBD1 (6 bases). Trimming shortened V by 4 bases and J by 1 base, and 14 bases separated the two germline ends. The CDR3 covers 16 residues. The germline V gene has CDR1 SGHTA and CDR2 FQGNSA. This CDR3 reads CASSWEGGSSGNTIYF. The CDR3 DNA reads TGTGCCAGCAGCTGGGAGGGGGGAAGTTCTGGAAACACCATATATTTT.

V usage is TRBV10-3 and J usage is TRBJ2-7; 16 nucleotides match TRBD2. Germline V gives CDR1 ENHRY, CDR2 SYGVKD. The CDR3 length is 16 residues. With 10 bases clipped from V and 6 bases from J, the junction kept 12 bases outside the gene matches. The CDR3 bases are TGTGCCACCACCGGGACTAGCGGGGGGGTCGGGTCCGAGCAGTACTTC. This gives the protein CATTGTSGGVGSEQYF.

The V call is TRBV7-2, the J call TRBJ2-7; 14 bases line up with TRBD2. The CDR3 runs to 16 residues. Trimming cost V 5 bases and J 7 bases; bases outside gene matches: 10. Looked up from germline, CDR1 is SGHTA and CDR2 is FQGNSA. The CDR3 DNA sequence: TGTGCCAGCAGCCGGACCGGGACTAGCGGGGGAGGGGAGCAGTACTTC. Its protein is CASSRTGTSGGGEQYF.

The V gene is TRBV5-5, the J gene TRBJ2-7; D is unresolved. Germline CDR1 and CDR2: SGHKS and YYEKEE (reference sequence). This CDR3 spans 11 amino acids. V lost 4 bases, J lost 3 bases, and 5 bases lay in between. CDR3 nucleotides: TGTGCCAGCAGCATCCACTACGAGCAGTACTTC. Protein: CASSIHYEQYF.

The V gene is TRBV6-5, the J gene TRBJ2-1; TRBD1 matches 9 bases. The trim removed 6 bases at V and 1 base at J, leaving 4 bases unmatched. This CDR3 is built from 15 residues. Germline CDR1 and CDR2: MNHEY and SVGAGI. The CDR3: CASRPDRGSYNEQFF. The DNA for the CDR3 is TGTGCCAGCAGGCCCGACAGGGGGTCCTACAATGAGCAGTTCTTC.

The rearrangement joins TRBV25-1 to TRBJ1-2; maybe TRBD1 (6 bases). This CDR3 region has 16 residues. Germline CDR1 is MGHDK and CDR2 is SYGVNS. The V gene lost 0 bases and the J gene lost 4 bases, with 15 bases spanning the gap. The CDR3 sequence is CASSEYRGGLGYGYTF. The CDR3, as DNA: TGTGCCAGCAGTGAATATAGGGGGGGTTTAGGCTATGGCTACACCTTC.

A word on this clone: One end of the junction is discordant with germline, which a read error may explain. The rearrangement links TRBV18 to TRBJ1-4; 7 nucleotides match TRBD1. The CDR3 loop spans 17 amino acids. Germline CDR1 reads KGHSH; CDR2 reads LQKENI. The CDR3 nucleotides are TGTGCCAGCTCACGAGTGAGGGACAGTGCAACTAATGAAGAACTGTTTTTT. Translating it yields CASSRVRDSATNEELFF. Using reference TRBV18 and TRBJ1-4 for the parts outside the CDR3, the full variable domain is NAGVMQNPRHLVRRRGQEARLRCSPMKGHSHVYWYRQLPEEGLKFMVYLQKENIIDESGMPKERFSAEFPKEGPSILRIQQVVRGDSAAYFCASSRVRDSATNEELFFGSGTQLSVL.